The 10 T cell receptor beta chains reported below all come from one sample, sequenced in a study of cytomegalovirus exposure and HLA in healthy donors. 13 Jbeta primers and 60 Vbeta primers were used for the PCR. Produced via immunoSEQ multiplex PCR; TCRdb's table is partial and in-frame only. The sample holds about 140,000 clones, about 80% seen once. The material sequenced was PBMCs. The receptor source for this set is a man between 35 and 55 years old in good health and CMV-seropositive.

The V and J genes are TRBV6-5 and TRBJ1-2; TRBD1 might be the D (6 bases). The germline V gene has CDR1 MNHEY and CDR2 SVGAGI. Trimming left V 4 bases short and J 5 bases short, with 14 bases between. This CDR3 has 14 residues. In DNA, the CDR3 is TGTGCCAGCAGTTCTTCCACCGGACAGTATGGCTACACCTTC. Translation gives CASSSSTGQYGYTF.

The chain joins TRBV19 to TRBJ1-1; 9 nucleotides agree with TRBD1. The CDR3 extends over 15 amino acids. Germline CDR1 reads LNHDA; CDR2 reads SQIVND (reference sequence). V gave up 0 bases and J gave up 2 bases; unmatched junction bases: 1. DNA for the CDR3: TGTGCCAGTAGTATAGAACAGGGGGCAAACACTGAAGCTTTCTTT. This gives the protein CASSIEQGANTEAFF.

This chain joins TRBV6-6 and TRBJ1-5, with 8 bases identical to TRBD1. Losses at the gene ends were 5 bases for V and 0 bases for J; bases not matched to a gene: 0. CDR3 length: 14 residues. CDR1 is MNHNY, CDR2 SVGAGI, per germline (reference sequence). CDR3 nucleotide sequence: TGTGCCAGCAGTGACAGGGGTAGCAATCAGCCCCAGCATTTT. It specifies CASSDRGSNQPQHF.

This chain uses TRBV9 with TRBJ2-7, with 8 nucleotides matching TRBD2. The V segment lost 0 bases and the J segment 2 bases; nucleotides outside the gene matches: 4. Looked up from germline, CDR1 is SGDLS and CDR2 is YYNGEE. There are 15 residues in the CDR3. For the CDR3, the DNA is TGTGCCAGCAGCGTAGCACTAGCGGACACCTACGAGCAGTACTTC. Its protein product is CASSVALADTYEQYF.

The gene calls are TRBV7-6 and TRBJ2-1; 8 nucleotides agree with TRBD2. CDR1 is SGHVS, CDR2 FNYEAQ, per germline. V lost 1 base and J lost 6; bases outside the gene matches: 11. The CDR3 loop spans 17 amino acids. CDR3 in amino acids: CASSLEGAGAMGNEQFF. Here the CDR3 DNA reads TGTGCCAGCAGCTTAGAAGGAGCGGGGGCAATGGGCAATGAGCAGTTCTTC.

The rearrangement links TRBV18 to TRBJ1-2; 7 bases align to TRBD1. Germline loops: CDR1 KGHSH, CDR2 LQKENI. The CDR3 contains 14 residues. The J segment lost 5 bases and the V segment lost 0 bases, leaving 3 bases of the junction unmatched. CDR3 in DNA: TGTGCCAGCTCACCACCGGCGACAGGGTATGGCTACACCTTC. This sequence encodes CASSPPATGYGYTF.

This sequence joins TRBV4-3 and TRBJ1-4, with D possibly being TRBD1 (5 bases). CDR1 and CDR2 from the germline V gene are LGHNA and YSLEER. Trimming took 5 bases from V and 8 from J, leaving 18 bases between them. CDR3 length: 15 amino acids. CDR3 loop: CASSSRQSGGEKLFF. The CDR3 DNA reads as TGCGCCAGCAGCTCCAGACAGTCGGGAGGCGAAAAACTGTTTTTT.

This rearrangement joins TRBV19 to TRBJ2-4; D perhaps matches TRBD2 (5 bases). This CDR3 contains 14 residues. Trimming stripped 1 base from V and 2 bases from J, with 6 bases between. Germline-derived CDR1 and CDR2 are LNHDA and SQIVND (reference sequence). CDR3: CASSIAGTKNIQYF. The CDR3 nucleotides read TGTGCCAGTAGTATAGCGGGAACCAAAAACATTCAGTACTTC. Together with reference TRBV19 and TRBJ2-4, the CDR3 gives the full variable domain: DGGITQSPKYLFRKEGQNVTLSCEQNLNHDAMYWYRQDPGQGLRLIYYSQIVNDFQKGDIAEGYSVSREKKESFPLTVTSAQKNPTAFYLCASSIAGTKNIQYFGAGTRLSVL.

The V call is TRBV27, the J call TRBJ1-5; D gene unclear. The CDR3 contains 10 residues. CDR1 is MNHEY and CDR2 is SMNVEV in the germline V gene (reference sequence). CDR3 nucleotide sequence: TGTTGGCCGCTTGATCAGCCCCAGCATTTT. Its protein product is CWPLDQPQHF.

This rearrangement joins TRBV11-2 to TRBJ1-1; TRBD1 aligns across 7 bases. The CDR3 length is 15 residues. Germline V lookup: CDR1 SGHAT, CDR2 FQNNGV. Unmatched junction bases numbered 6, after V lost 5 bases and J lost 0 bases. CDR3: CASSRQGFMNTEAFF. CDR3 coding DNA: TGTGCCAGCAGCCGACAGGGTTTCATGAACACTGAAGCTTTCTTT.